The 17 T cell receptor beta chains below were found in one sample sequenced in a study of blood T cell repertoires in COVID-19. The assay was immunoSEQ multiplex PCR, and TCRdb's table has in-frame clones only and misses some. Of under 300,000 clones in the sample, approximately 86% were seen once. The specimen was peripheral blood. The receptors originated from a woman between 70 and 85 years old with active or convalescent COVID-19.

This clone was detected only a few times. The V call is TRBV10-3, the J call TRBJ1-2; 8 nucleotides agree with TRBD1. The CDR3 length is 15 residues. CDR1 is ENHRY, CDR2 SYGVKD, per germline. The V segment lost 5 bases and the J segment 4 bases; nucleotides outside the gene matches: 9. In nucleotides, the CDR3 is TGTGCCATCAGTTCCCAGGGGGCCCCATCCTATGGCTACACCTTC. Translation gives CAISSQGAPSYGYTF.

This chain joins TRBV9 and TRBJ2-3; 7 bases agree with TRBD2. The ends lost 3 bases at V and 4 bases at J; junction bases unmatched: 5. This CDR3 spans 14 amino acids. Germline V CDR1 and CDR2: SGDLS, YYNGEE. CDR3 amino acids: CASSARLASDTQYF. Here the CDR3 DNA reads TGTGCCAGCAGCGCAAGACTAGCCTCAGATACGCAGTATTTT.

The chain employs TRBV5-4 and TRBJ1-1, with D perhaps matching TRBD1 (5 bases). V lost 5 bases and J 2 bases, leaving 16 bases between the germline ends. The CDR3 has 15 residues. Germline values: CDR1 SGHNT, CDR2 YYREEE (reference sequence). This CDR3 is CASRERDGLNTEAFF. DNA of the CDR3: TGTGCCAGCAGGGAGAGGGACGGACTAAACACTGAAGCTTTCTTT.

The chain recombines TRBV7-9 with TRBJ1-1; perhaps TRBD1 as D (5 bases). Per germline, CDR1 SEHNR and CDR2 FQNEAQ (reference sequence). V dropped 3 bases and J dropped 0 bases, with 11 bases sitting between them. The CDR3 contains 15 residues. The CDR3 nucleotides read TGTGCCAGCAGCTTCTCGACAGAGCTGAACACTGAAGCTTTCTTT. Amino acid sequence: CASSFSTELNTEAFF.

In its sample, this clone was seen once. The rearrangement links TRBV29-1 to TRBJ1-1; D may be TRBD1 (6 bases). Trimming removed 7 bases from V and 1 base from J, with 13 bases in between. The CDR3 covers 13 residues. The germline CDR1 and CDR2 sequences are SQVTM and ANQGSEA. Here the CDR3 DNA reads TGCAGCGGACTGACAGGACCGAACACTGAAGCTTTCTTT. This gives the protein CSGLTGPNTEAFF.

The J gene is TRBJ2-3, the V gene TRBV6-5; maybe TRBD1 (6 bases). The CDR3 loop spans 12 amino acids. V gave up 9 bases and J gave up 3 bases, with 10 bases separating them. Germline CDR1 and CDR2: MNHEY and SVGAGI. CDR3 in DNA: TGTGCCAGTCAGGGGTTGACAGATACGCAGTATTTT. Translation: CASQGLTDTQYF.

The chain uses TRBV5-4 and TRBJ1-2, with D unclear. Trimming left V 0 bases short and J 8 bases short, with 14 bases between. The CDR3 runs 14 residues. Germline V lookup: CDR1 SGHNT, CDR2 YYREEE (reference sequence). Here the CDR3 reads CASSLDISSQGYTF. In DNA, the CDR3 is TGTGCCAGCAGCTTGGACATCTCTTCCCAGGGCTACACCTTC. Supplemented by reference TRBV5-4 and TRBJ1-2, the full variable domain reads ETGVTQSPTHLIKTRGQQVTLRCSSQSGHNTVSWYQQALGQGPQFIFQYYREEENGRGNFPPRFSGLQFPNYSSELNVNALELDDSALYLCASSLDISSQGYTFGSGTRLTVV.

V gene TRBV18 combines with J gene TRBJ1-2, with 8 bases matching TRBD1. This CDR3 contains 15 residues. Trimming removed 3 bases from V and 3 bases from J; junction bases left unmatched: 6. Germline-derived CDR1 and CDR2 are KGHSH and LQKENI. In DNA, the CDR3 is TGTGCCAGCTCACCGGGCGGACAGGGCGACTATGGCTACACCTTC. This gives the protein CASSPGGQGDYGYTF.

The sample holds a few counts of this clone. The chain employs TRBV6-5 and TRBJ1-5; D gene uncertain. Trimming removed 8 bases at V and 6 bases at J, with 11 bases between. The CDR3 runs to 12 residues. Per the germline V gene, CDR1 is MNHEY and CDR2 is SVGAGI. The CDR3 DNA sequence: TGTGCCAGCTCAGAGGGTGGTCAGCCCCAGCATTTT. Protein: CASSEGGQPQHF.

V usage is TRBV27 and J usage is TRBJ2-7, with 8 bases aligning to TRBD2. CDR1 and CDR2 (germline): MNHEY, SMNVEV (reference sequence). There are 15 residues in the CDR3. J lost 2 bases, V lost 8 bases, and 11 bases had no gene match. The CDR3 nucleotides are TGTGCCAGCTCTTCCCGCCGGGGGGGGCCCTACGAGCAGTACTTC. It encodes CASSSRRGGPYEQYF.

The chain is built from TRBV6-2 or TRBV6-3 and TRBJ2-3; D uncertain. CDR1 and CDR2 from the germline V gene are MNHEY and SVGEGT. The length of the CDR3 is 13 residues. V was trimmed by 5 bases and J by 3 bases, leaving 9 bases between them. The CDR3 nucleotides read TGTGCCAGCAGTCCCCCAATTACAGATACGCAGTATTTT. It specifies CASSPPITDTQYF.

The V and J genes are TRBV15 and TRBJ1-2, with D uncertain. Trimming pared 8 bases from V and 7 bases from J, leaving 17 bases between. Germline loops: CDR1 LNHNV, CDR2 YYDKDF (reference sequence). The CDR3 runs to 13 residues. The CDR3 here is CATSLRSGGGYTF. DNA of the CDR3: TGTGCCACCTCCCTACGATCGGGAGGTGGCTACACCTTC.

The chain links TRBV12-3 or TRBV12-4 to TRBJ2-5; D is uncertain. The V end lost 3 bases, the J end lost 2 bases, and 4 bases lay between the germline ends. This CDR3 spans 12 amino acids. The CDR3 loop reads CASSFRQETQYF. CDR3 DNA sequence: TGTGCCAGCAGTTTCAGACAAGAGACCCAGTACTTC.

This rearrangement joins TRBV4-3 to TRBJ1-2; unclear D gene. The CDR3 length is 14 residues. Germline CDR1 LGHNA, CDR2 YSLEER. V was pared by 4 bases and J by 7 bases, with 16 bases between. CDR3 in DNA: TGCGCCAGCAGCCTCAATTCGAGAGACTTTGGCTACACCTTC. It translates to CASSLNSRDFGYTF.

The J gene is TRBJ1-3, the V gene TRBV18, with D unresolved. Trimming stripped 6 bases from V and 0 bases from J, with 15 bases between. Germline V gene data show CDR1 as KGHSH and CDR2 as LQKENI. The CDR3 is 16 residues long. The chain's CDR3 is CASSPSMGSSGNTIYF. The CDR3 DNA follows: TGTGCCAGCTCCCCGTCGATGGGGAGCTCTGGAAACACCATATATTTT.

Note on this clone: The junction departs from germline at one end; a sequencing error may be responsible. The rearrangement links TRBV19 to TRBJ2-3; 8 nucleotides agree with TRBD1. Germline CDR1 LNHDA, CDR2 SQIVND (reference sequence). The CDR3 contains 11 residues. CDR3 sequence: CASSWAGGVGF. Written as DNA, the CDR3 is TGTGCCAGTAGTTGGGCAGGGGGCGTAGGTTTT.

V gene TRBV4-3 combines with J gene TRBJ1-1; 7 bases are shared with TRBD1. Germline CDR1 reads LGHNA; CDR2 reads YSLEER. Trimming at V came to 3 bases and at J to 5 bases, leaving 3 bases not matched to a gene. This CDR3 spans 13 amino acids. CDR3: CASSQDRITEAFF. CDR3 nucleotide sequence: TGCGCCAGCAGCCAGGACAGGATAACTGAAGCTTTCTTT.